Following are 16 T cell receptor beta chains from one sample sequenced in a study of shared clonotypes between healthy human individuals. Here immunoSEQ multiplex PCR was the method, and the copy in TCRdb shows in-frame clones only, minus some. Of approximately 2.3 million clones in the sample, over 85% were seen once. The sequenced material came from naive CD4+ T cells from PBMCs. Documented subset: CD45RA+ positively selected. These receptors all come from a man aged 18 to 29 in good health. Some clones in this sample may be carry-over from other donors' samples.

This clone came up a few times. The chain joins TRBV4-1 to TRBJ1-5, with D possibly matching TRBD1 (5 bases). This CDR3 region has 15 residues. From germline, CDR1 is MGHRA and CDR2 YSYEKL. V was cut by 1 base and J by 0 bases, with 7 bases left in between. DNA of the CDR3: TGCGCCAGCAGCCAAGCGGGACTTAGCAATCAGCCCCAGCATTTT. As protein: CASSQAGLSNQPQHF.

This rearrangement joins TRBV11-2 to TRBJ2-2; D is perhaps TRBD1 or TRBD2 (6 bases each). The CDR3 loop spans 17 amino acids. Germline V lookup: CDR1 SGHAT, CDR2 FQNNGV. Trimming removed 5 bases at V and 0 bases at J, with 16 bases between. CDR3 in amino acids: CASSPRGRGSNTGELFF. In DNA form, the CDR3 reads TGTGCCAGCAGCCCGCGGGGCAGGGGTTCGAACACCGGGGAGCTGTTTTTT.

This chain uses TRBV6-6 with TRBJ2-7; 7 nucleotides line up with TRBD1. Germline V gives CDR1 MNHNY, CDR2 SVGAGI (reference sequence). The CDR3 extends over 13 amino acids. The V segment lost 6 bases and the J segment 0 bases; nucleotides outside the gene matches: 2. The DNA of the CDR3 is TGTGCCAGCAGAAGACAGGGCTCCTACGAGCAGTACTTC. It specifies CASRRQGSYEQYF.

In this sample, this clone turned up once. The chain recombines TRBV4-3 with TRBJ2-7; D is possibly TRBD2 (7 bases). CDR1 and CDR2 (germline): LGHNA, YSLEER. The CDR3 loop spans 15 amino acids. V was clipped by 4 bases and J by 5 bases, with 18 bases between them. CDR3 region: CASSRSGPGGDEQYF. CDR3 nucleotide sequence: TGCGCCAGCAGCCGAAGTGGCCCGGGGGGCGACGAGCAGTACTTC.

This chain's CDR3 is CASSPDRPPLSYEQYF. For the CDR3, the DNA is TGTGCCAGCAGCCCTGACAGGCCTCCTTTGTCCTACGAGCAGTACTTC. The V gene is TRBV27, the J gene TRBJ2-7; possibly TRBD1 for D (6 bases). The germline gives CDR1 MNHEY, CDR2 SMNVEV (reference sequence). The CDR3 sequence is 16 residues long. V lost 6 bases to trimming and J lost 1 base, with 19 bases between them.

Comment on this clone: The identical CDR3 is also encoded by other nucleotide sequences in the sample. The chain couples TRBV27 to TRBJ2-7, with 9 bases that match TRBD1. The germline V gene has CDR1 MNHEY and CDR2 SMNVEV (reference sequence). The ends lost 6 bases at V and 2 bases at J; junction bases unmatched: 5. The CDR3 loop spans 14 amino acids. CDR3 DNA: TGTGCCAGCAGCTTGGGACAGGGTCCCTACGAGCAGTACTTC. Translating gives CASSLGQGPYEQYF.

The rearrangement uses TRBV15 and TRBJ1-4; D gene ambiguous. CDR1 LNHNV and CDR2 YYDKDF come from the germline V gene (reference sequence). V lost 10 bases, J lost 8 bases, and 11 bases lay in between. The CDR3 runs 11 residues. CDR3 nucleotides: TGTGCCAGCCGACAAGACGAAAAACTGTTTTTT. This sequence encodes CASRQDEKLFF. Combining the CDR3 with reference TRBV15 and TRBJ1-4 gives the whole variable domain DAMVIQNPRYQVTQFGKPVTLSCSQTLNHNVMYWYQQKSSQAPKLLFHYYDKDFNNEADTPDNFQSRRPNTSFCFLDIRSPGLGDTAMYLCASRQDEKLFFGSGTQLSVL.

This chain links TRBV7-2 with TRBJ2-5; 9 bases are shared with TRBD2. The CDR3 runs to 16 residues. With 4 bases clipped from V and 5 bases from J, the junction kept 11 bases outside the gene matches. Germline V CDR1 and CDR2: SGHTA, FQGNSA. CDR3 DNA: TGTGCCAGCAGCTCTCAGCTAGCGGGGATAGCGGAGACCCAGTACTTC. Its protein product is CASSSQLAGIAETQYF.

Note on this clone: Other DNA sequences within the sample encode an identical CDR3. J is TRBJ2-1 and V is TRBV6-1; possible D gene TRBD1, 5 bases. CDR1 and CDR2 from the germline V gene are MNHNS and SASEGT. CDR3 length: 12 amino acids. Trimming took off 6 bases at V and 4 bases at J, with 7 bases between the two ends. CDR3 DNA: TGTGCCAGCAGCACAGGATACAATGAGCAGTTCTTC. Encoded protein: CASSTGYNEQFF.

This chain joins TRBV6-1 and TRBJ1-5; D is unclear. CDR1 and CDR2 from the germline V gene are MNHNS and SASEGT. The CDR3 length is 14 residues. Trimming took 2 bases from V and 3 from J, leaving 8 bases between them. In DNA, the CDR3 is TGTGCCAGCAGTGAATCGAGGTCCAATCAGCCCCAGCATTTT. The encoded protein is CASSESRSNQPQHF.

This chain uses TRBV5-6 with TRBJ2-7; maybe TRBD2 (5 bases). The ends were cut back, 0 bases at V and 3 bases at J, with 10 bases in the middle. CDR1 and CDR2 (germline): SGHDT, YYEEEE. There are 14 residues in the CDR3. CDR3 amino acids: CASSLGRANYEQYF. In DNA, the CDR3 is TGTGCCAGCAGCTTGGGGCGGGCCAACTACGAGCAGTACTTC.

Only one count was recorded for this clone. The rearrangement uses TRBV9 and TRBJ2-5; weak D call: TRBD2 (7 bases). This CDR3 has 16 residues. The germline V and J ends were trimmed by 0 bases and 2 bases, with 14 bases remaining between them. The germline gives CDR1 SGDLS, CDR2 YYNGEE. The CDR3 bases are TGTGCCAGCAGCGTAGCCCTGGGGGGGGCGCAAGAGACCCAGTACTTC. Its protein is CASSVALGGAQETQYF.

The chain joins TRBV5-1 to TRBJ2-6; 9 bases are a match to TRBD1. CDR3 length equals 16 residues. Germline trimming cut 6 bases from V and 2 bases from J; bases unmatched to any gene: 6. CDR1 and CDR2 from the germline V gene are SGHRS and YFSETQ. The CDR3 nucleotides are TGCGCCAGCACTCAGACAGGGGGTCCTGGGGCCAACGTCCTGACTTTC. Protein: CASTQTGGPGANVLTF.

This chain links TRBV6-1 with TRBJ1-2, with D maybe TRBD1 (6 bases). The CDR3 covers 15 residues. The V gene's germline CDR1 is MNHNS and CDR2 SASEGT. V lost 7 bases and J 4 bases, leaving 19 bases between the germline ends. The CDR3 DNA reads as TGTGCCAGCAAAAGAGACAGGTTAGGATTCTATGGCTACACCTTC. Protein product: CASKRDRLGFYGYTF.

This chain links TRBV28 with TRBJ2-7; no clear D. V lost 6 bases, J lost 4 bases, and 16 bases lay in between. Germline V gives CDR1 MDHEN, CDR2 SYDVKM. CDR3 length: 14 amino acids. The DNA for the CDR3 is TGTGCCAGCAGCCCCTATGGGATTTTTTACGAGCAGTACTTC. This gives the protein CASSPYGIFYEQYF.

This sequence joins TRBV11-2 and TRBJ2-1; tentatively, D is TRBD2 (6 bases). The CDR3 sequence is 15 residues long. Trimming took 6 bases from V and 4 from J, leaving 16 bases between them. The germline V gene encodes CDR1 SGHAT and CDR2 FQNNGV. CDR3 loop: CASRTWGVLYNEQFF. The DNA for the CDR3 is TGTGCCAGCAGAACATGGGGGGTTTTGTACAATGAGCAGTTCTTC.